A single sample is the source of the 8 T cell receptor beta chains below, sequenced in a study of CD8 T cells in ankylosing spondylitis. Overall study results and limits: A TCR beta motif of under ten highly homologous variants appeared characteristic of ankylosing spondylitis blood.

For these receptors, no antigen is known. TCRdb re-called the 5' RACE reads through MiXCR, storing one row per CDR3 protein. The data show some 140,000 distinct CDR3 sequences, 17% seen once. Specimen: blood, either unsorted or a sorted T cell fraction (not recorded which). These receptors all stem from a male donor with ankylosing spondylitis.

This chain uses TRBV7-8 with TRBJ2-7; 8 bases map to TRBD1. V shed 5 bases, J shed 2 bases, and the junction held 5 bases outside the gene matches. The V gene's germline CDR1 is SGHVS and CDR2 FQNEAQ. The CDR3 spans 14 residues. CDR3 DNA: TGTGCCAGCAGCATGTGGACAGGGACCTACGAGCAGTACTTC. Encoded protein: CASSMWTGTYEQYF.

The genes are TRBV5-6 and TRBJ1-2; a possible D gene is TRBD1 (6 bases). The CDR3 has 14 amino acids. Germline CDR1 and CDR2: SGHDT and YYEEEE. V gave up 3 bases and J gave up 4 bases, with 13 bases separating them. The CDR3 bases are TGTGCCAGCAGCTCAGCAGGGGAAATCTATGGCTACACCTTC. Residues: CASSSAGEIYGYTF.

J is TRBJ2-7 and V is TRBV3-1; TRBD1 agrees at 9 bases. The V gene's germline CDR1 is LGHDT and CDR2 YNNKEL (reference sequence). The CDR3 is 14 residues long. After removal of 4 bases from V and 3 bases from J, the junction contained 4 bases not matched to a gene. In nucleotides, the CDR3 is TGTGCCAGCAGCCCACAGGGGGCTTACTACGAGCAGTACTTC. Translation: CASSPQGAYYEQYF.

A few counts support this clonotype. The rearrangement links TRBV7-9 to TRBJ2-7; D tentatively fits TRBD1 or TRBD2 (5 bases each). The CDR3 has 16 amino acids. From germline, CDR1 is SEHNR and CDR2 FQNEAQ (reference sequence). Trimming left V 4 bases short and J 2 bases short, with 18 bases between. CDR3 sequence: CASSSYNQRGTYEQYF. The CDR3 DNA reads as TGTGCCAGCAGCTCATACAACCAGAGGGGTACCTACGAGCAGTACTTC. Looking up the rest from reference TRBV7-9 and TRBJ2-7 gives the full variable domain: DTGVSQNPRHKITKRGQNVTFRCDPISEHNRLYWYRQTLGQGPEFLTYFQNEAQLEKSRLLSDRFSAERPKGSFSTLEIQRTEQGDSAMYLCASSSYNQRGTYEQYFGPGTRLTVT.

This clonotype was observed a handful of times. The CDR3 coding sequence is TGTGCCAGCAGTTACCGGTTTAATCAGCCCCAGCATTTT. Translation: CASSYRFNQPQHF. The rearrangement joins TRBV6-5 to TRBJ1-5; D is undetermined. Germline CDR1 reads MNHEY; CDR2 reads SVGAGI. V was clipped by 2 bases and J by 4 bases, with 6 bases between them. This CDR3 region has 13 residues.

The chain links TRBV14 to TRBJ1-1; D not certain. The CDR3 covers 13 residues. Germline V CDR1 and CDR2: SGHDN, FVKESK. V was shortened by 0 bases and J by 5 bases, with 7 bases between the two germline ends. The CDR3 protein is CASSQEGWTEAFF. CDR3 bases: TGTGCCAGCAGCCAAGAAGGTTGGACTGAAGCTTTCTTT.

DNA for the CDR3: TGCGCCAGCAGCTCATCCCTAGCGGAGGCCTACAATGAGCAGTTCTTC. Its translation: CASSSSLAEAYNEQFF. V and J are TRBV4-3 and TRBJ2-1; TRBD2 aligns across 7 bases. The germline gives CDR1 LGHNA, CDR2 YSLEER. Losses at the gene ends were 5 bases for V and 2 bases for J; bases not matched to a gene: 9. CDR3 length: 16 amino acids.

This clonotype was recorded at least ten times. V and J are TRBV29-1 and TRBJ2-7; either TRBD1 or TRBD2 may supply D (5 bases each). The CDR3 contains 14 residues. The V end lost 4 bases, the J end lost 3 bases, and 16 bases lay between the germline ends. Germline loops: CDR1 SQVTM, CDR2 ANQGSEA. CDR3: CSVGGTGRYYEQYF. CDR3 bases: TGCAGCGTTGGGGGAACGGGACGCTACTACGAGCAGTACTTC.